This passage covers 21 T cell receptor beta chains from one sample sequenced in a study of CD8+ T cells in alopecia areata. In each case, RNA was isolated and then reverse transcribed into cDNA as the sequencing template. TCRdb keeps only in-frame clones here, not all; method: immunoSEQ multiplex PCR. The table includes about 110,000 clones, under 60% detected once. Material: NKG2D-low CD8+ T cells sorted from blood. Every receptor here comes from a human donor with alopecia areata.

The V call is TRBV19, the J call TRBJ1-5, with 8 bases lining up with TRBD1. Germline V gene data show CDR1 as LNHDA and CDR2 as SQIVND (reference sequence). V was pared by 9 bases and J by 4 bases, with 8 bases of the junction left unmatched. The CDR3 consists of 14 residues. The CDR3 protein is CASRIQGGNQPQHF. CDR3 sequence (DNA): TGTGCCAGCCGCATACAGGGGGGGAATCAGCCCCAGCATTTT.

The chain couples TRBV28 to TRBJ2-6; D remains ambiguous. CDR1 and CDR2 (germline): MDHEN, SYDVKM. The CDR3 totals 12 residues. Trimming stripped 7 bases from V and 3 bases from J, with 4 bases between. CDR3 protein: CASNIGANVLTF. CDR3 DNA sequence: TGTGCCAGCAATATTGGGGCCAACGTCCTGACTTTC.

The rearrangement joins TRBV4-1 to TRBJ2-7, with 10 bases matching TRBD1. V lost 8 bases to trimming and J lost 6 bases; unmatched junction nucleotides: 1. This CDR3 is 11 amino acids long. Per germline, CDR1 MGHRA and CDR2 YSYEKL. The CDR3 nucleotides are TGCGCCAGCGGGACAGGGGTCGAGCAGTACTTC. Its translation is CASGTGVEQYF.

This clone has a handful of counts. V gene TRBV7-9 combines with J gene TRBJ2-7, with D uncertain. The CDR3 extends over 11 amino acids. The germline V gene has CDR1 SEHNR and CDR2 FQNEAQ (reference sequence). V gave up 5 bases and J gave up 5 bases, with 7 bases separating them. CDR3 amino acids: CASSRTDEQYF. The CDR3 DNA follows: TGTGCCAGCAGCCGTACTGACGAGCAGTACTTC.

This chain's CDR3 is CASSLWTGGATDTQYF. The CDR3 DNA follows: TGTGCCAGCAGTCTATGGACAGGGGGCGCAACAGATACGCAGTATTTT. J is TRBJ2-3 and V is TRBV27; 11 bases align to TRBD1. J gave up 3 bases and V 5 bases, and 7 bases lay outside the gene matches. CDR3 length: 16 residues. Germline V gene lookup returns CDR1 MNHEY and CDR2 SMNVEV (reference sequence).

The chain has TRBV5-1 and TRBJ2-1, with D unclear. V was shortened by 0 bases and J by 5 bases, with 6 bases between the two germline ends. Germline V gives CDR1 SGHRS, CDR2 YFSETQ. This CDR3 region has 13 residues. This chain's CDR3 is CASSLGINNEQFF. CDR3 bases: TGCGCCAGCAGCTTGGGTATCAACAATGAGCAGTTCTTC.

This clone has just one count. The rearrangement uses TRBV6-1 and TRBJ1-5; tentatively, D is TRBD1 (5 bases). The CDR3 has 15 residues. Germline V gives CDR1 MNHNS, CDR2 SASEGT. Trimming left V 3 bases short and J 2 bases short, with 11 bases between. The CDR3 loop reads CASSDQGEGNQPQHF. The DNA of the CDR3 is TGTGCCAGCAGTGACCAGGGTGAGGGCAATCAGCCCCAGCATTTT.

The V and J genes are TRBV28 and TRBJ1-5; D might be TRBD1 (5 bases). The V gene lost 6 bases and the J gene lost 4 bases, with 13 bases spanning the gap. The CDR3 contains 14 residues. Germline CDR1 reads MDHEN; CDR2 reads SYDVKM. This CDR3 reads CASSPGTENQPQHF. The CDR3 region has the DNA TGTGCCAGCAGCCCCGGGACTGAGAATCAGCCCCAGCATTTT.

The chain is built from TRBV7-6 and TRBJ2-5, with TRBD1 matching over 10 bases. This CDR3 spans 16 amino acids. From germline, CDR1 is SGHVS and CDR2 FNYEAQ. V shed 4 bases and J 5 bases; nucleotides not matched to a gene: 10. The CDR3 is CASSSTGTGEGETQYF. The CDR3 DNA follows: TGTGCCAGCAGCTCCACCGGGACAGGGGAGGGGGAGACCCAGTACTTC.

The CDR3, as DNA: TGCAGCGCTCAACCTATGGACAGTCGGGTGACCCAGTACTTC. Its protein product is CSAQPMDSRVTQYF. The rearrangement uses TRBV29-1 and TRBJ2-5; tentatively, D is TRBD1 (6 bases). V was pared by 7 bases and J by 7 bases, with 22 bases between. Germline V lookup: CDR1 SQVTM, CDR2 ANQGSEA. The CDR3 totals 14 residues.

The V gene is TRBV7-9, the J gene TRBJ2-5; D gene uncertain. The length of the CDR3 is 14 residues. Germline CDR1 and CDR2: SEHNR and FQNEAQ (reference sequence). The germline V and J ends were trimmed by 6 bases and 5 bases, with 16 bases remaining between them. CDR3 coding DNA: TGTGCCAGCAGTTCCCCTCTCGGCGCGGAGACCCAGTACTTC. Amino acid sequence: CASSSPLGAETQYF.

This clone was seen more than once but under ten times. The J gene is TRBJ2-2, the V gene TRBV19; D ambiguous. CDR3 size: 14 residues. The V gene lost 2 bases and the J gene lost 0 bases, with 4 bases spanning the gap. CDR1 and CDR2 (germline): LNHDA, SQIVND (reference sequence). The CDR3: CASSITPNTGELFF. DNA of the CDR3: TGTGCCAGTAGTATAACCCCGAACACCGGGGAGCTGTTTTTT.

This chain connects TRBV27 to TRBJ1-2, with no clear D. In germline, CDR1 is MNHEY, CDR2 SMNVEV (reference sequence). V was cut by 6 bases and J by 7 bases, with 12 bases left in between. The CDR3 has 12 amino acids. In nucleotides, the CDR3 is TGTGCCAGCAGCCCTAGGACCGGTGGCTACACCTTC. Amino acids: CASSPRTGGYTF.

This clone was counted between two and nine times. The rearrangement links TRBV2 to TRBJ2-3; TRBD1 agrees at 10 bases. The V and J ends lost 4 bases and 5 bases, in that order; junction bases with no gene match: 3. This CDR3 is 14 amino acids long. CDR1 SNHLY and CDR2 FYNNEI come from the germline V gene. CDR3 protein: CASSGGTGVDTQYF. The CDR3 DNA reads as TGTGCCAGCAGTGGAGGGACAGGGGTAGATACGCAGTATTTT. Combining the CDR3 with reference TRBV2 and TRBJ2-3 gives the whole variable domain EPEVTQTPSHQVTQMGQEVILRCVPISNHLYFYWYRQILGQKVEFLVSFYNNEISEKSEIFDDQFSVERPDGSNFTLKIRSTKLEDSAMYFCASSGGTGVDTQYFGPGTRLTVL.

This clone occurred a few times. The chain combines TRBV13 with TRBJ2-7; 14 bases are shared with TRBD2. V lost 5 bases to trimming and J lost 3 bases; unmatched junction nucleotides: 9. Per germline, CDR1 PRHDT and CDR2 FYEKMQ (reference sequence). The CDR3 has 17 residues. Here the CDR3 DNA reads TGTGCCAGCAGCCAGGCGGGACTAGCGGGAGTAGGCTACGAGCAGTACTTC. It yields the protein CASSQAGLAGVGYEQYF.

This chain links TRBV11-3 with TRBJ2-1, with 11 bases fitting TRBD2. After removal of 4 bases from V and 6 bases from J, the junction contained 5 bases not matched to a gene. Germline CDR1 and CDR2: SGHNT and YENEEA. The CDR3 runs to 15 residues. CDR3 DNA sequence: TGTGCCAGCAGCTCCCCCGGGACTAGCGGCAATGAGCAGTTCTTC. Protein product: CASSSPGTSGNEQFF.

The chain couples TRBV7-8 to TRBJ1-1; possibly TRBD1 for D (5 bases). This CDR3 contains 15 residues. Trimming cost V 2 bases and J 5 bases, with 15 bases left between them. Per the germline V gene, CDR1 is SGHVS and CDR2 is FQNEAQ. CDR3 nucleotides: TGTGCCAGCAGCTTAACGTCGGGGGGGTATACTGAAGCTTTCTTT. It yields the protein CASSLTSGGYTEAFF.

This sequence joins TRBV7-9 and TRBJ1-1; TRBD1 matches 8 bases. Germline V gene sequence: CDR1 SEHNR, CDR2 FQNEAQ (reference sequence). This CDR3 has 16 amino acids. Trimming took 4 bases from V and 6 from J; bases not matched to a gene: 13. The CDR3 nucleotides are TGTGCCAGCAGCTCAGGGACAGGCGCGCTTCTCGCTGAAGCTTTCTTT. It specifies CASSSGTGALLAEAFF.

V and J are TRBV11-1 and TRBJ2-5, with D possibly TRBD1 on 6 matching bases. Germline V gives CDR1 SGHAT, CDR2 FQDESV (reference sequence). V was trimmed by 5 bases and J by 5 bases, leaving 24 bases between them. There are 17 residues in the CDR3. The CDR3 DNA sequence: TGTGCCAGCAGCATCGCGGGCCAGGGGAGCTTGGGGGAGACCCAGTACTTC. It codes for CASSIAGQGSLGETQYF.

The chain combines TRBV15 with TRBJ2-1; 9 bases are shared with TRBD1. Germline V lookup: CDR1 LNHNV, CDR2 YYDKDF (reference sequence). J was trimmed by 7 bases and V by 5 bases; bases with no gene match: 9. The CDR3 has 15 amino acids. The CDR3 region is CATSFRTGATNEQFF. The CDR3 bases are TGTGCCACCAGCTTTCGGACAGGGGCCACAAATGAGCAGTTCTTC.

Points on this clone: Different DNA sequences within this sample yield the same CDR3. The rearrangement joins TRBV5-1 to TRBJ1-3, with D possibly TRBD1 on 5 matching bases. Germline values: CDR1 SGHRS, CDR2 YFSETQ. This CDR3 contains 15 residues. V was cut by 3 bases and J by 0 bases, with 10 bases left in between. This CDR3 reads CASSSDSRSGNTIYF. Here the CDR3 DNA reads TGCGCCAGCAGCTCCGACAGCCGCTCTGGAAACACCATATATTTT.